Listed here are 10 T cell receptor beta chains from one sample, sequenced in a study of shared clonotypes between healthy human individuals. Only in-frame clones appear in the TCRdb table, and some are missing; sequencing was by immunoSEQ multiplex PCR. The sample shows 1,400,000 or so clones, approximately 98.5% of them seen only once. Sequenced sample: naive CD4+ T cells sorted from blood. Stated subset: CD45RA+ positively selected. These receptors originate from a man in his thirties or forties in good health.

To note about this clone: This sample includes further DNA sequences coding for the same CDR3. This chain connects TRBV28 to TRBJ2-1; 7 nucleotides line up with TRBD2. Per germline, CDR1 MDHEN and CDR2 SYDVKM. V lost 3 bases, J lost 6 bases, and 5 bases stayed unmatched. This CDR3 comprises 14 residues. CDR3 sequence: CASSLTSGGNEQFF. CDR3 coding DNA: TGTGCCAGCAGTTTGACCTCGGGGGGCAATGAGCAGTTCTTC.

The chain couples TRBV7-6 to TRBJ2-1; D not certain. CDR3 size: 13 residues. The V gene lost 1 base and the J gene lost 4 bases, with 5 bases spanning the gap. Germline values: CDR1 SGHVS, CDR2 FNYEAQ. CDR3: CASSLGEYNEQFF. Here the CDR3 DNA reads TGTGCCAGCAGCTTAGGGGAATACAATGAGCAGTTCTTC. Based on the CDR3 plus reference TRBV7-6 and TRBJ2-1, the full variable domain is GAGVSQSPRYKVTKRGQDVALRCDPISGHVSLYWYRQALGQGPEFLTYFNYEAQQDKSGLPNDRFSAERPEGSISTLTIQRTEQRDSAMYRCASSLGEYNEQFFGPGTRLTVL.

The rearrangement uses TRBV7-9 and TRBJ2-1; TRBD2 matches at 11 bases. The CDR3 is 16 residues long. CDR1 is SEHNR, CDR2 FQNEAQ, per germline (reference sequence). V dropped 1 base and J dropped 5; count of bases not matched to a gene: 4. CDR3 DNA: TGTGCCAGCAGCTTAGTTCTAGCGGGAGGTAACAATGAGCAGTTCTTC. This encodes CASSLVLAGGNNEQFF.

The genes are TRBV18 and TRBJ2-3; D is uncertain. The CDR3 totals 16 residues. V was trimmed by 1 base and J by 2 bases, leaving 13 bases between them. CDR1 is KGHSH, CDR2 LQKENI, per germline. The CDR3: CASSPLGHDDTDTQYF. CDR3 bases: TGTGCCAGCTCACCACTAGGTCACGATGACACAGATACGCAGTATTTT.

CDR3 sequence: CASNAAGGINGELFF. For the CDR3, the DNA is TGTGCCAGCAACGCAGCGGGAGGAATTAACGGGGAGCTGTTTTTT. J is TRBJ2-2 and V is TRBV28; 9 bases match TRBD2. The CDR3 length is 15 residues. V lost 7 bases, J lost 7 bases, and 10 bases stayed unmatched. Per germline, CDR1 MDHEN and CDR2 SYDVKM.

The chain joins TRBV7-9 to TRBJ2-5; 7 positions agree with TRBD2. With V trimmed by 5 bases and J by 5 bases, 8 bases remained unmatched. Germline CDR1 reads SEHNR; CDR2 reads FQNEAQ (reference sequence). CDR3 size: 14 residues. CDR3: CASSHWREWETQYF. The CDR3 DNA reads TGTGCCAGCAGCCATTGGCGGGAGTGGGAGACCCAGTACTTC.

The genes are TRBV12-5 and TRBJ1-1; perhaps TRBD1 as D (5 bases). This CDR3 contains 13 residues. Germline V gene data show CDR1 as LGHNT and CDR2 as FRNRAP. V was shortened by 5 bases and J by 4 bases, with 11 bases between the two germline ends. The CDR3 coding sequence is TGTGCTAGTGGTAGGGGTTGGGGCACTGAAGCTTTCTTT. Its protein product is CASGRGWGTEAFF. The variable domain in full, with the rest retrieved from reference TRBV12-5 and TRBJ1-1, is DARVTQTPRHKVTEMGQEVTMRCQPILGHNTVFWYRQTMMQGLELLAYFRNRAPLDDSGMPKDRFSAEMPDATLATLKIQPSEPRDSAVYFCASGRGWGTEAFFGQGTRLTVV.

The CDR3 spells CAISELSGSGTDTQYF. The DNA of the CDR3 is TGTGCCATCAGTGAGCTAAGCGGGAGTGGTACAGATACGCAGTATTTT. The V call is TRBV10-3, the J call TRBJ2-3; 8 bases agree with TRBD2. Germline CDR1 reads ENHRY; CDR2 reads SYGVKD. This CDR3 is built from 16 residues. Trimming took 2 bases from V and 3 from J; bases not matched to a gene: 7.

The V and J genes are TRBV2 and TRBJ2-3, with D possibly TRBD2 on 6 matching bases. Per germline, CDR1 SNHLY and CDR2 FYNNEI. Trimming took 6 bases from V and 7 from J, leaving 17 bases between them. The CDR3 loop spans 14 amino acids. The DNA of the CDR3 is TGTGCCAGCAGGGGAGGACTGACCCCACATACGCAGTATTTT. It codes for CASRGGLTPHTQYF.

V usage is TRBV18 and J usage is TRBJ2-1; D could derive from TRBD1 or TRBD2 (5 bases each). The CDR3 has 11 residues. The ends were cut back, 4 bases at V and 7 bases at J, with 5 bases in the middle. CDR1 and CDR2 from the germline V gene are KGHSH and LQKENI. For the CDR3, the DNA is TGTGCCAGCTCACGGGGGAATGAGCAGTTCTTC. This gives the protein CASSRGNEQFF.